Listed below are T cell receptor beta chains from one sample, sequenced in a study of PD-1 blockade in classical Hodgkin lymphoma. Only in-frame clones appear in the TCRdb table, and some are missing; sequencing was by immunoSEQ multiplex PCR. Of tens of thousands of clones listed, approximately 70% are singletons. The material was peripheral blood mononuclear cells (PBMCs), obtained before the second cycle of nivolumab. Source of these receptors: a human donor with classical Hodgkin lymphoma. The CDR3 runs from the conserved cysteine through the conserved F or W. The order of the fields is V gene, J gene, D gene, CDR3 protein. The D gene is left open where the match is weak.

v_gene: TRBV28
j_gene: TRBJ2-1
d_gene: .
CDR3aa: CASSRIWGSYNEQFF

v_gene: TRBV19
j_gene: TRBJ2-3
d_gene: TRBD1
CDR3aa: CASSPAWTGIDTQYF

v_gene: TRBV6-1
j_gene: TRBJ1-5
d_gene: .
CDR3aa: CASTPTPGNQPQHF

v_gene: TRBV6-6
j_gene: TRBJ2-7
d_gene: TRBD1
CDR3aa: CASILGQGMGEQYF

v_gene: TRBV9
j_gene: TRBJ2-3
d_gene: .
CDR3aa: CASSEGDWKDTQYF

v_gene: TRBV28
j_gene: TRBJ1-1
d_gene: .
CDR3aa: CASSLGSNTEAFF

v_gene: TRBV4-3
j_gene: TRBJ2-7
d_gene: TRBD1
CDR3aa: CASSQEPGQSTYEQYF

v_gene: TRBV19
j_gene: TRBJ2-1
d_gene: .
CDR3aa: CASSIRSESYNEQFF

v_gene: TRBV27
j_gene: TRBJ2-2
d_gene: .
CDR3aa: CASSNTGELFF

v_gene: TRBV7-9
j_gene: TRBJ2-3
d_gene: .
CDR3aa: CASSLRLKGDTQYF

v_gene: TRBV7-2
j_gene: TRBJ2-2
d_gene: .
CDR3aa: CASSPHKGTGELFF

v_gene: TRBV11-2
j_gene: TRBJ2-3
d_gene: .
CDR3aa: CASSPPGTQYF

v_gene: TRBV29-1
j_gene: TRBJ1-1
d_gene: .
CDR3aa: CSVSTTNLRTEAFF

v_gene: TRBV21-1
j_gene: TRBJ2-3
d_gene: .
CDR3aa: CASNLQGNSLTFYGDTQYF

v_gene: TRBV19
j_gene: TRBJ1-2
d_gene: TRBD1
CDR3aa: CASSIGDRTYGYTF

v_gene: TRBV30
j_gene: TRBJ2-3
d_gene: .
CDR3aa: CAWSEGYTQYF

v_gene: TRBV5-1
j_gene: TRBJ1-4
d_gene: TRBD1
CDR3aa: CASSLNRPTGRDEKLFF

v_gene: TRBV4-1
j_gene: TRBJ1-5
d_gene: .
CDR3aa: CASSQLLDSKNQPQHF

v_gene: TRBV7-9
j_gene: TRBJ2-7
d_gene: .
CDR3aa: CASSSLNTYEQYF

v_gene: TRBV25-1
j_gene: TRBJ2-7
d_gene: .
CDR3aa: CASSESGGHYEQYF

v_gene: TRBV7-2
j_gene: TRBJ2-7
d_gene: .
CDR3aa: CASSLKAGPPYEQYF

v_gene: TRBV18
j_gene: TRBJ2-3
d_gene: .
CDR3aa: CASSVEGSHTDTQYF

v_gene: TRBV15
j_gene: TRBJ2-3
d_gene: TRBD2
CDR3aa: CATSREPRPLAGGDTDTQYF

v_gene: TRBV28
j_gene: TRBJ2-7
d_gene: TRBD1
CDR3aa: CASSPWTGKDWYF

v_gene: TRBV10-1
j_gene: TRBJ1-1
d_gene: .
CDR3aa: CASRRPIGGDTEAFF

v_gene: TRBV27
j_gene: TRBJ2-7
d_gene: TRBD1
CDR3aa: CASSGGQLNYEQYF

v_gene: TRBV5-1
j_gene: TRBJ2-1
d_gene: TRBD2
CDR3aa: CASSLPVAGGGNEQFF

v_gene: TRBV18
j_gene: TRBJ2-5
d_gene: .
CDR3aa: CASSPRTGETQYF

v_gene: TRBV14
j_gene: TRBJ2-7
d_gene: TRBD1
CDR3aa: CASSQLPGQGPYEQYF

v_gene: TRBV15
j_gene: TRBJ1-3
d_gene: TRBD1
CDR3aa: CATSTMTGIRNTIYF

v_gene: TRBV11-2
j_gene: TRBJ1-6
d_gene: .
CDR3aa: CASSLGTYADTLHF

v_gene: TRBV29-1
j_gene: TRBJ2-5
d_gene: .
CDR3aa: CSAPGGGGAKTQYF

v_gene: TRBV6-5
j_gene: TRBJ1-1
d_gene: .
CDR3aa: CASSEIHTEAFF

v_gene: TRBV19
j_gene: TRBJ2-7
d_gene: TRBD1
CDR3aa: CASSTRGPGTGTGEQYF

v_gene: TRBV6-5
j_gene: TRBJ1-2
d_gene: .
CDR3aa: CASGGGAFYGYTF

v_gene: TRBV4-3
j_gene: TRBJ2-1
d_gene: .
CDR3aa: CASSQDPRGYNEQFF

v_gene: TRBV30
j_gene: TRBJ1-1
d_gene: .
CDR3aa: CAWSWEVMNTEAFF

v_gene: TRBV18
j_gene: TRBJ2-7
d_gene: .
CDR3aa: CASSPQGGEQYF

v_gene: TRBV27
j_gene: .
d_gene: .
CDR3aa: CASFTSSYEQYF

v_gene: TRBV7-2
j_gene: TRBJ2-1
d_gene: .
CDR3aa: CASSLYSKGEQFF

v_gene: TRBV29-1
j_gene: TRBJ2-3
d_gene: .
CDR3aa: CSANSRVPTDTQYF

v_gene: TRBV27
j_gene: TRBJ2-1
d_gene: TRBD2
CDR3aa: CASSLGGRNNEQFF

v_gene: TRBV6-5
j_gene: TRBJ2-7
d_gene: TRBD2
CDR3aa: CASRSLAGGAEQYF

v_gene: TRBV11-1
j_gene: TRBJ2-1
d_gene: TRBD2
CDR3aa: CASRPGLAGSETSYNEQFF

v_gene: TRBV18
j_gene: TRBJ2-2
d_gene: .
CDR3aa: CASSPPMNTGELFF

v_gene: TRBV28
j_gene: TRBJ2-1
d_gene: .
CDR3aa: CASSLGRRVGNEQFF

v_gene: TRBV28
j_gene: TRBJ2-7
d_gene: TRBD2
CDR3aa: CASSSTGVSSGSVFEQYF

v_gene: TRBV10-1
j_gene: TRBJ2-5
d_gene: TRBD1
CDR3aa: CASSLQGEETQYF

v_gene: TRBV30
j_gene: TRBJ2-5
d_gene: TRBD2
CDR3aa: CAWRGLASTQYF

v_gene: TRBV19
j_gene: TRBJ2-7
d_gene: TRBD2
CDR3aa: CASSIRPPGLAASYEQYF

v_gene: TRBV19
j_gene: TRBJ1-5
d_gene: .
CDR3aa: CASSIVAGALSNQPQHF

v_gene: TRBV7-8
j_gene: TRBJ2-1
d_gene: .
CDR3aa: CASSLEGVSSYNEQFF